The sequence of this TCR beta chain was determined in a study of blood T cells in healthy people across ages. Study-wide context: When template switching was applied, about one barcoded beta molecule was captured per two T cells. The study's findings and limits: Both higher diversity and more naive CD4+ cells marked long-lived donors when set against aged donors.

As for this clonotype: Its antigen is still unknown.

Using a J-beta primer mix together with a sample-barcoded 5' primer, a second PCR was run for about 7 to 12 cycles. A template-switch adaptor that had 12 random nucleotides put a tag on each cDNA molecule. A single record per CDR3 protein comes from TCRdb applying MiXCR to the 5' RACE reads. The sample holds about 720,000 distinct CDR3 sequences, 22% seen once. Donor samples were obtained from healthy Caucasian individuals from Russia, aged roughly 6 to 95. The sequence was obtained from an older man in good health. Sequencing input: blood.

The CDR3 spells CASIGAEPRTDTQYF. DNA of the CDR3: TGTGCCAGCATTGGTGCGGAACCCCGCACAGATACGCAGTATTTT. This chain joins TRBV2 and TRBJ2-3; no clear D gene. The CDR3 covers 15 residues. In germline, CDR1 is SNHLY, CDR2 FYNNEI. V shed 7 bases and J shed 1 base, with 15 bases lying between them.